This is a list of T cell receptor beta chains from one sample in a study of CD8 T cells in Susac syndrome. TCRdb fed the immunoSEQ multiplex PCR reads into MiXCR, producing one record per CDR3 protein. The sample carries over 15,000 distinct CDR3 sequences, roughly 95% recorded once. The sample consisted of CD8+ T cells from PBMCs. The receptors come from a human donor in good health. CDR3s leave out the opening cysteine and the closing phenylalanine or tryptophan. Fields, in order: CDR3 protein, V gene, J gene.

cdr3_aa: ASSLESVNTEAF; v_call: TRBV7-8; j_call: TRBJ1-1
cdr3_aa: ASSLAYTGELF; v_call: TRBV18; j_call: TRBJ2-2
cdr3_aa: ASSPWGSDEKLF; v_call: TRBV7-9; j_call: TRBJ1-4
cdr3_aa: SAREPSTSGRALGANVLT; v_call: TRBV20-1; j_call: TRBJ2-6
cdr3_aa: ASSLYVTADEQF; v_call: TRBV7-2; j_call: TRBJ2-1
cdr3_aa: ASSYSLGGEQY; v_call: TRBV6-5; j_call: TRBJ2-7
cdr3_aa: ASSLGASGRTDTQY; v_call: TRBV7-2; j_call: TRBJ2-3
cdr3_aa: ASSAGGTQETQY; v_call: TRBV9; j_call: TRBJ2-5
cdr3_aa: ASIGQGLTEAF; v_call: TRBV7-2; j_call: TRBJ1-1
cdr3_aa: ASRQSSGANVLT; v_call: TRBV12-3/TRBV12-4; j_call: TRBJ2-6
cdr3_aa: ASRQNRGLGVKNIQY; v_call: TRBV28; j_call: TRBJ2-4
cdr3_aa: ASSLPPGLQETQY; v_call: TRBV28; j_call: TRBJ2-5
cdr3_aa: ASSIDPSLSGQMNTEAF; v_call: TRBV19; j_call: TRBJ1-1
cdr3_aa: ASSIGGGGYT; v_call: TRBV19; j_call: TRBJ1-2
cdr3_aa: ASSYAFGTGEYEQY; v_call: TRBV6-6; j_call: TRBJ2-7
cdr3_aa: ASSQDTPEYGGYT; v_call: TRBV4-3; j_call: TRBJ1-2
cdr3_aa: ASSVLAGGFNEQF; v_call: TRBV9; j_call: TRBJ2-1